This T cell receptor beta chain was sequenced in a study of blood T cell repertoires in COVID-19. Germline V lookup: CDR1 MNHNY, CDR2 SVGAGI (reference sequence). V dropped 4 bases and J dropped 3; count of bases not matched to a gene: 4. This CDR3 has 14 residues. This table comes from immunoSEQ multiplex PCR, and its TCRdb copy is limited to in-frame clones, with some not included. The repertoire holds about 37,000 clones, with roughly nine tenths as singletons. The chain employs TRBV6-6 and TRBJ2-7; 9 nucleotides align to TRBD1. Material: peripheral blood. This sequence was found in a human donor in a cohort sampled during active COVID-19. The CDR3 sequence: CASSSSGQGYEQYF. The CDR3, as DNA: TGTGCCAGCAGTTCCTCGGGACAGGGCTACGAGCAGTACTTC.